These 18 T cell receptor beta chains came from one sample sequenced in a study of blood T cell repertoires in COVID-19. Assay: immunoSEQ multiplex PCR; the TCRdb copy retains only in-frame clones and omits some. The sample records under 300,000 clones, roughly 87% being singletons. Sequencing was performed on peripheral blood. The receptors originated from a man in his 60s who had recovered from COVID-19.

This rearrangement joins TRBV18 to TRBJ1-5, with D uncertain. This CDR3 has 13 amino acids. V lost 5 bases and J lost 5, with 10 bases in between. Germline assignment: CDR1 KGHSH and CDR2 LQKENI. The CDR3 reads CASSSGMDQPQHF. As DNA, the CDR3 is TGTGCCAGCTCATCGGGTATGGATCAGCCCCAGCATTTT.

This clone was observed once. The CDR3 loop reads CASSLQITDTQYF. The DNA of the CDR3 is TGTGCCAGCAGCTTACAGATCACAGATACGCAGTATTTT. The chain recombines TRBV7-2 with TRBJ2-3, with D hard to call. The CDR3 is 13 residues long. Germline CDR1 SGHTA, CDR2 FQGNSA. Trimming removed 2 bases from V and 2 bases from J, with 5 bases in between.

The CDR3 reads CASTEGGPMNTEAFF. CDR3 coding DNA: TGTGCCAGCACCGAGGGGGGGCCGATGAACACTGAAGCTTTCTTT. V gene TRBV21-1 combines with J gene TRBJ1-1. TRBV21-1 is a listed pseudogene. The CDR3 consists of 15 residues.

The chain links TRBV5-1 to TRBJ2-2; maybe TRBD1 (6 bases). The germline V gene encodes CDR1 SGHRS and CDR2 YFSETQ. The CDR3 has 16 residues. Between the trimmed V and J ends, which lost 5 bases and 3 bases, there was a span of 17 bases. The CDR3 DNA sequence: TGCGCCAGCAGTCCCTCAGGGGACAAGGACACCGGGGAGCTGTTTTTT. This translates into CASSPSGDKDTGELFF.

The genes are TRBV5-4 and TRBJ2-2; D remains unclear. The V gene lost 6 bases and the J gene lost 1 base, with 7 bases spanning the gap. The CDR3 length is 13 residues. Germline values: CDR1 SGHNT, CDR2 YYREEE (reference sequence). The CDR3 nucleotides are TGTGCCAGCACTATCATGAACACCGGGGAGCTGTTTTTT. The encoded protein is CASTIMNTGELFF.

The chain uses TRBV2 and TRBJ2-3; D ambiguous. Trimming shortened V by 7 bases and J by 5 bases, and 10 bases separated the two germline ends. In germline, CDR1 is SNHLY, CDR2 FYNNEI. This CDR3 spans 12 amino acids. CDR3 DNA: TGTGCCAGCAACCCGGTCGAAGATACGCAGTATTTT. Translated: CASNPVEDTQYF.

V gene TRBV9 combines with J gene TRBJ2-7, with a tentative D call TRBD2 (6 bases). The CDR3 is 15 residues long. CDR1 SGDLS and CDR2 YYNGEE come from the germline V gene. The V end was cut by 3 bases, the J end by 7 bases, with 20 bases between. The CDR3 DNA reads as TGTGCCAGCAGCGATAGCGGATCGAACACGGGGGAGCAGTACGTC. It is translated as CASSDSGSNTGEQYV.

V gene TRBV11-2 combines with J gene TRBJ1-1; D not certain. The V and J ends lost 3 bases and 1 base respectively, with 6 bases between them. The CDR3 loop spans 13 amino acids. Germline V gives CDR1 SGHAT, CDR2 FQNNGV. CDR3 DNA sequence: TGTGCCAGCAGCTTCTCGTCGAACACTGAAGCTTTCTTT. This codes for CASSFSSNTEAFF.

J is TRBJ2-7 and V is TRBV5-5, with D perhaps matching TRBD2 (6 bases). The germline V and J ends were trimmed by 2 bases and 1 base, with 7 bases remaining between them. Germline CDR1 and CDR2: SGHKS and YYEKEE (reference sequence). CDR3 length: 13 residues. This CDR3 reads CASSFGGSYEQYV. In nucleotides, the CDR3 is TGTGCCAGCAGCTTCGGGGGATCCTACGAGCAGTACGTC.

The chain uses TRBV7-9 and TRBJ1-2; D not resolved. The CDR3 contains 12 residues. CDR1 SEHNR and CDR2 FQNEAQ come from the germline V gene (reference sequence). Trimming left V 1 base short and J 8 bases short, with 8 bases between. The CDR3 is CASSLGLEGYTF. The CDR3 DNA is TGTGCCAGCAGCTTAGGTTTGGAGGGCTACACCTTC.

V usage is TRBV9 and J usage is TRBJ2-1; TRBD2 matches at 8 bases. Trimming removed 4 bases from V and 9 bases from J; junction bases left unmatched: 18. The CDR3 has 17 residues. From germline, CDR1 is SGDLS and CDR2 YYNGEE. CDR3 in amino acids: CASSPTSGGASPAEQFF. In nucleotides, the CDR3 is TGTGCCAGCAGCCCCACCTCGGGGGGGGCCAGCCCCGCTGAGCAGTTCTTC.

The genes are TRBV6-5 and TRBJ1-6; D is perhaps TRBD1 (5 bases). From germline, CDR1 is MNHEY and CDR2 SVGAGI. V lost 4 bases and J lost 0, with 10 bases in between. CDR3 length: 16 residues. The CDR3 DNA is TGTGCCAGCAGTTCCAGGGCTACCTCCTATAATTCACCCCTCCACTTT. This translates into CASSSRATSYNSPLHF.

V gene TRBV27 combines with J gene TRBJ2-2; 10 positions match TRBD1. V shed 6 bases and J 3 bases; nucleotides not matched to a gene: 7. CDR1 and CDR2 from the germline V gene are MNHEY and SMNVEV (reference sequence). The CDR3 has 16 amino acids. CDR3 nucleotide sequence: TGTGCCAGCAGCTCGCCCGGGACAGGGGACACCGGGGAGCTGTTTTTT. Amino acids: CASSSPGTGDTGELFF.

This clone was observed once. The genes are TRBV5-1 and TRBJ2-2; the match to TRBD2 covers 10 bases. Germline CDR1 reads SGHRS; CDR2 reads YFSETQ. V was pared by 2 bases and J by 2 bases, with 3 bases of the junction left unmatched. The CDR3 consists of 16 residues. The CDR3 is CASSFSSGGNTGELFF. CDR3 coding DNA: TGCGCCAGCAGCTTCTCTAGCGGGGGCAACACCGGGGAGCTGTTTTTT.

The V call is TRBV30, the J call TRBJ1-3, with D perhaps TRBD1 (5 bases). Trimming took off 1 base at V and 4 bases at J, with 11 bases between the two ends. CDR1 GTSNPN and CDR2 SVGIG come from the germline V gene (reference sequence). There are 14 residues in the CDR3. In DNA, the CDR3 is TGTGCCTGGAGTGGACAGCTGTCAGGAAACACCATATATTTT. This sequence encodes CAWSGQLSGNTIYF.

In this sample, this clone turned up a few times. This chain links TRBV5-1 with TRBJ2-1; the match to TRBD2 covers 10 bases. The CDR3 has 16 amino acids. Germline CDR1 reads SGHRS; CDR2 reads YFSETQ. The V segment lost 2 bases and the J segment 9 bases; nucleotides outside the gene matches: 11. The CDR3 is CASSFAAGGPKGEQFF. In DNA form, the CDR3 reads TGCGCCAGCAGCTTTGCAGCGGGGGGGCCTAAGGGTGAGCAGTTCTTC.

As concerns this clone: This sample includes further DNA sequences coding for the same CDR3. The chain is built from TRBV5-1 and TRBJ1-1, with 8 positions matching TRBD1. This CDR3 has 14 residues. J gave up 0 bases and V 4 bases, and 2 bases lay outside the gene matches. The germline CDR1 and CDR2 sequences are SGHRS and YFSETQ. For the CDR3, the DNA is TGCGCCAGCAGCCGGACAGGGATGAACACTGAAGCTTTCTTT. Residues: CASSRTGMNTEAFF.

This chain connects TRBV11-3 to TRBJ2-1, with D perhaps matching TRBD1 (6 bases). This CDR3 has 12 amino acids. CDR1 is SGHNT and CDR2 is YENEEA in the germline V gene. The V gene lost 3 bases and the J gene lost 12 bases, with 12 bases spanning the gap. Written as DNA, the CDR3 is TGTGCCAGCAGCTTTGGGGGCGGGTGGCAGTTCTTC. Residues: CASSFGGGWQFF. The whole variable domain, filled in from reference TRBV11-3 and TRBJ2-1, reads EAGVVQSPRYKIIEKKQPVAFWCNPISGHNTLYWYLQNLGQGPELLIRYENEEAVDDSQLPKDRFSAERLKGVDSTLKIQPAELGDSAVYLCASSFGGGWQFFGPGTRLTVL.